The TCR beta chain under discussion was sequenced for a study of blood T cell repertoires in COVID-19. Study-wide context: Acute-phase and convalescent COVID-19 samples originated in the United States, Italy and Spain.

Source study methods: From reference gene primer amplification, estimates of nucleated cell counts were derived. The method was immunoSEQ multiplex PCR; TCRdb's version includes in-frame clones alone and lacks a portion of them. From that table come the V and J calls and clone size; the DNA was used to work out D and trimming. This sample has roughly 100,000 clones, with around 90% found just once. The CDR3 runs to 16 residues. Germline loops: CDR1 SGHNT, CDR2 YYREEE (reference sequence). Trimming removed 3 bases at V and 6 bases at J, with 19 bases between. The chain combines TRBV5-4 with TRBJ2-1, with a possible D match to TRBD2 (5 bases). The sequence came from a woman aged 50 to 60 with COVID-19, enrolled during active disease. Material for sequencing was peripheral blood. The CDR3 coding sequence is TGTGCCAGCAGCTCGACGAGTAGCGTGTATATCAATGAGCAGTTCTTC. Translation: CASSSTSSVYINEQFF. The variable domain in full, completed from reference TRBV5-4 and TRBJ2-1, reads ETGVTQSPTHLIKTRGQQVTLRCSSQSGHNTVSWYQQALGQGPQFIFQYYREEENGRGNFPPRFSGLQFPNYSSELNVNALELDDSALYLCASSSTSSVYINEQFFGPGTRLTVL.